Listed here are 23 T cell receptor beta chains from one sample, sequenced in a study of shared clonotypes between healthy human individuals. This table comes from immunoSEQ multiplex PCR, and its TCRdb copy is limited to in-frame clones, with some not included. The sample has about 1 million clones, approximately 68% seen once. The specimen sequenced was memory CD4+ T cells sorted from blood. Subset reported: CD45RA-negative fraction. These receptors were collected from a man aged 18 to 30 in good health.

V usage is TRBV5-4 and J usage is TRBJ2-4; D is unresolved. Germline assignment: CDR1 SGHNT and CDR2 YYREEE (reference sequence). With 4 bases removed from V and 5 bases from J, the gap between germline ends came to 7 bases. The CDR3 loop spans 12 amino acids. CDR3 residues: CASSGRQNIQYF. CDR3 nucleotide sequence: TGTGCCAGCAGCGGGCGACAAAACATTCAGTACTTC. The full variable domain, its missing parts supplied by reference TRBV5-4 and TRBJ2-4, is ETGVTQSPTHLIKTRGQQVTLRCSSQSGHNTVSWYQQALGQGPQFIFQYYREEENGRGNFPPRFSGLQFPNYSSELNVNALELDDSALYLCASSGRQNIQYFGAGTRLSVL.

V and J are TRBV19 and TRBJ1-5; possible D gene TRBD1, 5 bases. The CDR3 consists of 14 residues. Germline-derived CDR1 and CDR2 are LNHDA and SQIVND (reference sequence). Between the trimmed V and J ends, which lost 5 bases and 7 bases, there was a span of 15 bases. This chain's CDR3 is CASSLGGIGQPQHF. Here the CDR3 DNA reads TGTGCCAGTAGTCTTGGGGGTATTGGGCAGCCCCAGCATTTT.

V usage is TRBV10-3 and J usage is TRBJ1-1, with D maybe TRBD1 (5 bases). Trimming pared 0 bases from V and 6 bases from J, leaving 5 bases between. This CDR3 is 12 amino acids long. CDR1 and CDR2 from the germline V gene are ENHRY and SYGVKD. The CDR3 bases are TGTGCCATCAGTGAGTCGACAGCTGAAGCTTTCTTT. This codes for CAISESTAEAFF.

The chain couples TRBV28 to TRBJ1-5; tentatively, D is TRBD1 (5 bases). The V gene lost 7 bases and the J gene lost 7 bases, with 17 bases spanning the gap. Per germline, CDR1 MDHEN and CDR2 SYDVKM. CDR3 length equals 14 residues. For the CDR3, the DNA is TGTGCCAGCAATCAATGGGGCCAGCCCCAGCCCCAGCATTTT. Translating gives CASNQWGQPQPQHF.

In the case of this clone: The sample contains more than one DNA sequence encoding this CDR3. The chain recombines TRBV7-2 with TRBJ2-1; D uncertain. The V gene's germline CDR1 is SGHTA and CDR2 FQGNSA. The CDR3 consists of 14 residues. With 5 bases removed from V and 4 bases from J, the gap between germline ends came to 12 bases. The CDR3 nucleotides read TGTGCCAGCAGCCCACGGGTGGGTTACAATGAGCAGTTCTTC. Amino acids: CASSPRVGYNEQFF.

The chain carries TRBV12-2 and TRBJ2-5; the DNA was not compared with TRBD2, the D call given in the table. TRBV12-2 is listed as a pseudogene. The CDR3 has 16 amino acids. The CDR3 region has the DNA TGTGCAAGTCGCTTAGCGAAGCGGGGGGGTGAAGAGACCCAGTACTTC. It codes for CASRLAKRGGEETQYF.

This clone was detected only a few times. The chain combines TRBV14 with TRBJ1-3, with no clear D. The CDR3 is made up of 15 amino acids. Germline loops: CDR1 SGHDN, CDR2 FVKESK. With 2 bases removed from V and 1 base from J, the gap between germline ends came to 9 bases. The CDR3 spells CASSQYGGSGNTIYF. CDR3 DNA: TGTGCCAGCAGCCAATATGGAGGTTCTGGAAACACCATATATTTT.

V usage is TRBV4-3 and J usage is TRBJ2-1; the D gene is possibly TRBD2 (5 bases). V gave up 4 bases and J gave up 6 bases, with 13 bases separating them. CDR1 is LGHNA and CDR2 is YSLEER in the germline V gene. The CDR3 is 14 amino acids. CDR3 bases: TGCGCCAGCAGCCTCGGCTATGGAGGCAATGAGCAGTTCTTC. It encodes CASSLGYGGNEQFF.

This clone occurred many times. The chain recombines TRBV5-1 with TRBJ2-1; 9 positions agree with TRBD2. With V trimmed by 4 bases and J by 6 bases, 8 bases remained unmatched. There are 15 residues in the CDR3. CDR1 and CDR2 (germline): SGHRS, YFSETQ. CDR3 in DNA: TGCGCCAGCAGCCTGGTAGCGGGAGAATTCAATGAGCAGTTCTTC. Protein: CASSLVAGEFNEQFF.

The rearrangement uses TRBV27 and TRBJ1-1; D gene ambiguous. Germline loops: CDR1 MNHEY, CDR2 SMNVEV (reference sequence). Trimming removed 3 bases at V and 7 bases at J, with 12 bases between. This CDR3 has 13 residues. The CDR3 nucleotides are TGTGCCAGCAGTTTGAAGGGTGGCGGTGAAGCTTTCTTT. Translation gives CASSLKGGGEAFF.

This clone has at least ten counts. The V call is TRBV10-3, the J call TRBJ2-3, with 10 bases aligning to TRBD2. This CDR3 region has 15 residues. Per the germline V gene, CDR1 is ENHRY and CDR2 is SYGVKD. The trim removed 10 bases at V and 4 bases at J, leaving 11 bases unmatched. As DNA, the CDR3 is TGTGCCAGCTCCTCTAGCGGGGGACGGGCAGATACGCAGTATTTT. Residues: CASSSSGGRADTQYF.

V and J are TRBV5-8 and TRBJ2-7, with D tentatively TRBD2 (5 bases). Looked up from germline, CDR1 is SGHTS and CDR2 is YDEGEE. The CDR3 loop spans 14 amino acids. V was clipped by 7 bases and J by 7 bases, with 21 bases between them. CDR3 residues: CASQKRAKTGEQYF. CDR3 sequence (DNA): TGTGCCAGCCAGAAGCGAGCCAAAACGGGGGAGCAGTACTTC.

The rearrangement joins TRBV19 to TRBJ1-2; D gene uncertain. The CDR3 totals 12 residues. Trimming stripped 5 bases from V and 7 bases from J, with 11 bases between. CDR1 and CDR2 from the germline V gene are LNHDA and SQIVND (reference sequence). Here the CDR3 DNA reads TGTGCCAGTAGTCCACCGGGGAGTGGCTACACCTTC. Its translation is CASSPPGSGYTF.

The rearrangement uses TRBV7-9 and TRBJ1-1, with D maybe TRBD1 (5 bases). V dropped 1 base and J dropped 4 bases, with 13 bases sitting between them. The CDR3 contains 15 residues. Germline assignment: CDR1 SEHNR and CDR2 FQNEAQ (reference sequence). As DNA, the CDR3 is TGTGCCAGCAGCTTAGACGCAGGGTGGGGCACTGAAGCTTTCTTT. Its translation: CASSLDAGWGTEAFF.

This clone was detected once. For the CDR3, the DNA is TGCGCCAGCAGCTTGGCTTTGACTAGCTCGCGGGAGACCCAGTACTTC. Protein: CASSLALTSSRETQYF. The chain joins TRBV5-1 to TRBJ2-5; 7 bases are a match to TRBD2. The length of the CDR3 is 16 residues. J gave up 5 bases and V 0 bases, and 10 bases lay outside the gene matches. In germline, CDR1 is SGHRS, CDR2 YFSETQ.

The CDR3 is CASSLGPLNEQFF. The CDR3, as DNA: TGTGCCAGCAGCTTAGGACCCCTCAATGAGCAGTTCTTC. This chain uses TRBV7-2 with TRBJ2-1; D gene ambiguous. The germline V gene has CDR1 SGHTA and CDR2 FQGNSA. CDR3 length equals 13 residues. Trimming took 1 base from V and 6 from J, leaving 7 bases between them.

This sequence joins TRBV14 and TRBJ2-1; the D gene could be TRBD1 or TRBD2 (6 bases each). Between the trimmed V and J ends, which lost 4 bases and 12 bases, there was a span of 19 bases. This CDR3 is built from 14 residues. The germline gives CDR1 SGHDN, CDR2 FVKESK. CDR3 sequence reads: CASSRLGEGGWQFF. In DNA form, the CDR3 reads TGTGCCAGCAGCCGACTAGGGGAAGGGGGTTGGCAGTTCTTC.

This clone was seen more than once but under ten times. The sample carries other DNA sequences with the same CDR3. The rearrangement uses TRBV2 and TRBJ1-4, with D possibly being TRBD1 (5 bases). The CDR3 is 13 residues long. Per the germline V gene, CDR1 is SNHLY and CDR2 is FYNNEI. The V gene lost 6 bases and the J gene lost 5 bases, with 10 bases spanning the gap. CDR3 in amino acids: CASSRQSNEKLFF. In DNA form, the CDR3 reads TGTGCCAGCAGCCGACAGTCCAATGAAAAACTGTTTTTT. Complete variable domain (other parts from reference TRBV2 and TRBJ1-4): EPEVTQTPSHQVTQMGQEVILRCVPISNHLYFYWYRQILGQKVEFLVSFYNNEISEKSEIFDDQFSVERPDGSNFTLKIRSTKLEDSAMYFCASSRQSNEKLFFGSGTQLSVL.

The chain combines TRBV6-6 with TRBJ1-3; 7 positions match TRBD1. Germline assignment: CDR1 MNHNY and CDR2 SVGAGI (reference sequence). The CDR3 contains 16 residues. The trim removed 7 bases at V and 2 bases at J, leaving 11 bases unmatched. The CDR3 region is CASTGTAYLTGNTIYF. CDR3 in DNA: TGTGCCAGCACTGGGACAGCTTATTTAACTGGAAACACCATATATTTT.

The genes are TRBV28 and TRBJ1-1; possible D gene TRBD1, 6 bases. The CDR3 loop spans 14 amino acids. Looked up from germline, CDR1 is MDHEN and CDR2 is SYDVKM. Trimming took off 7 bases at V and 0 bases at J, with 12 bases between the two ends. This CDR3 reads CASKGQTMNTEAFF. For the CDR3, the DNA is TGTGCCAGCAAAGGACAGACCATGAACACTGAAGCTTTCTTT.

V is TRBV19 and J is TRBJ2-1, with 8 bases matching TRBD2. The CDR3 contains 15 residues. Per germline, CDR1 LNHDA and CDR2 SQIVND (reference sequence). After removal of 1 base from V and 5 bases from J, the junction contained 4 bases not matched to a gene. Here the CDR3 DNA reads TGTGCCAGTAGTATAGCGGGAGGGCTCCACAATGAGCAGTTCTTC. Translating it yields CASSIAGGLHNEQFF.

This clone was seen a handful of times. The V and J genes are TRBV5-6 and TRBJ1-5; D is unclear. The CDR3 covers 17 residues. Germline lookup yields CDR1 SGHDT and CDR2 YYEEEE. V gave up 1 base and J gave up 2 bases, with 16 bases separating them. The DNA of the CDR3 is TGTGCCAGCAGCTTGAGGTTTTCCCAGGAGGGCAATCAGCCCCAGCATTTT. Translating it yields CASSLRFSQEGNQPQHF.

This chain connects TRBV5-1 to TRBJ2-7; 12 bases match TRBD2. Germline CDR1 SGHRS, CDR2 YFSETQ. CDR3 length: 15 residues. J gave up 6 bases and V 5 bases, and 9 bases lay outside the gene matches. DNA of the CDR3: TGCGCCAGCAGAGACGGACTAGCGGGGACCTTCGAGCAGTACTTC. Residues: CASRDGLAGTFEQYF.